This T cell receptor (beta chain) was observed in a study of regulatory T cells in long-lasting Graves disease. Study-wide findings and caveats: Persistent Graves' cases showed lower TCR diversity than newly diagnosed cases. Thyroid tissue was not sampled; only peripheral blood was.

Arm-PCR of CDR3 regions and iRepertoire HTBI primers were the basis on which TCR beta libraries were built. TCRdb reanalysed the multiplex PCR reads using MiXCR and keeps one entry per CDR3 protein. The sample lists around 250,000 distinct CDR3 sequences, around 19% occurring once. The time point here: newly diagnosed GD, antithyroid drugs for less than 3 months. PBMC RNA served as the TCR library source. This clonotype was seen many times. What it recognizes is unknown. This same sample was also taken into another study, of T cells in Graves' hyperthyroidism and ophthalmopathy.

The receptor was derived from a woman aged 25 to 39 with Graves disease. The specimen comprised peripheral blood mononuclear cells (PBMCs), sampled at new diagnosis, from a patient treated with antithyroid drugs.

For the CDR3, the DNA is TGTGCTAGTGGGGTGGGGGGGAATGAGCAGTTCTTC. As protein: CASGVGGNEQFF. This chain links TRBV12-5 with TRBJ2-1, with TRBD2 matching over 7 bases. This CDR3 is built from 12 residues. CDR1 and CDR2 from the germline V gene are LGHNT and FRNRAP. Losses at the gene ends were 6 bases for V and 7 bases for J; bases not matched to a gene: 3.